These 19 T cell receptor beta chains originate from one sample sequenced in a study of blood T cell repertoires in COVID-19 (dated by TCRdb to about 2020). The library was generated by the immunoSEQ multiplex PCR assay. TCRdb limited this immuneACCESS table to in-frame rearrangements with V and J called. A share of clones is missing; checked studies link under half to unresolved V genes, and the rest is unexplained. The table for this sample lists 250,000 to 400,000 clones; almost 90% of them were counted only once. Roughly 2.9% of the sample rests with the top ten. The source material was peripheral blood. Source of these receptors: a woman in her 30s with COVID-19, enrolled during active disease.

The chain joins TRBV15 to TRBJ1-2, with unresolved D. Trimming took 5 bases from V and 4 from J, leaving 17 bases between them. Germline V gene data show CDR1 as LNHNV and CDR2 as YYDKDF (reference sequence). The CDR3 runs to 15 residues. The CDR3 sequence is CATSSRSVGSYGYTF. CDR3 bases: TGTGCCACCAGCTCGAGATCGGTCGGTTCCTATGGCTACACCTTC.

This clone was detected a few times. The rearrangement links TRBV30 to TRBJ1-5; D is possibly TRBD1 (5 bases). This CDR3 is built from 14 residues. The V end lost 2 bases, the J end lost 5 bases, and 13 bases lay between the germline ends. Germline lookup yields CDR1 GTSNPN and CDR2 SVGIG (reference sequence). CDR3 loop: CAWSTRQGDQPQHF. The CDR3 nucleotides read TGTGCCTGGAGTACTCGTCAGGGCGATCAGCCCCAGCATTTT.

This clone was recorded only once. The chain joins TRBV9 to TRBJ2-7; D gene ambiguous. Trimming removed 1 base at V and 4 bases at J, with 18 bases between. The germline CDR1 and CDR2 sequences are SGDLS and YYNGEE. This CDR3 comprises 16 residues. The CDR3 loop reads CASSVRISTRPYEQYF. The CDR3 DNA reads TGTGCCAGCAGCGTACGTATTAGCACACGACCATACGAGCAGTACTTC. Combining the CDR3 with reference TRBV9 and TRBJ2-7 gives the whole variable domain DSGVTQTPKHLITATGQRVTLRCSPRSGDLSVYWYQQSLDQGLQFLIQYYNGEERAKGNILERFSAQQFPDLHSELNLSSLELGDSALYFCASSVRISTRPYEQYFGPGTRLTVT.

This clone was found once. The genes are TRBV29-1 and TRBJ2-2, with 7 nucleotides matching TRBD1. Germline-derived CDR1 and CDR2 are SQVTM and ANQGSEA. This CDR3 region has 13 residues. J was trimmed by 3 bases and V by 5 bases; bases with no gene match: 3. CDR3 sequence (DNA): TGCAGCGTTCTCGGACAGGACACCGGGGAGCTGTTTTTT. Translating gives CSVLGQDTGELFF.

The CDR3, as DNA: TGTGCCAGCAGTCCAATAGGGACTGGCTATGGCTACACCTTC. Protein product: CASSPIGTGYGYTF. The chain employs TRBV27 and TRBJ1-2, with D possibly matching TRBD1 (5 bases). Germline CDR1 and CDR2: MNHEY and SMNVEV (reference sequence). V was shortened by 5 bases and J by 4 bases, with 14 bases between the two germline ends. The CDR3 covers 14 residues.

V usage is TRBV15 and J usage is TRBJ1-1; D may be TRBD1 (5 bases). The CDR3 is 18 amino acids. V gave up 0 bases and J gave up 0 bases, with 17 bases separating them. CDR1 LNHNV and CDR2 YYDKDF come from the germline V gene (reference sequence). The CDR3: CATSRDRSGLDMNTEAFF. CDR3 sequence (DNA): TGTGCCACCAGCAGAGATCGGTCCGGCCTGGACATGAACACTGAAGCTTTCTTT.

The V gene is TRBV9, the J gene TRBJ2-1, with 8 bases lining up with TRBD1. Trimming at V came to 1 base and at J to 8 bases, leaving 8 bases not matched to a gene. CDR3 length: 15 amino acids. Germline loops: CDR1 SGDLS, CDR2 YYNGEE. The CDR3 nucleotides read TGTGCCAGCAGCGTATTGGGCAGGGGGCTCGATGAGCAGTTCTTC. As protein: CASSVLGRGLDEQFF.

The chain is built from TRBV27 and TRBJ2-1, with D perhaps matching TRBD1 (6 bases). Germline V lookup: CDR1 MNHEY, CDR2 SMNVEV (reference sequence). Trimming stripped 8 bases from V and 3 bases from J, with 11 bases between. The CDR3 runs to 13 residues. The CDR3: CASGTGFYNEQFF. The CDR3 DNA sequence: TGTGCCAGCGGTACAGGGTTCTACAATGAGCAGTTCTTC.

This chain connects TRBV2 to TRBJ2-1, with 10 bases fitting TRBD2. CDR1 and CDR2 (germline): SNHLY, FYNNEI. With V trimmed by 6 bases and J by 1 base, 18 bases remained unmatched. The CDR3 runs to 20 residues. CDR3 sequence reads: CASSPLGQREGLGSYNEQFF. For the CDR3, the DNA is TGTGCCAGCAGCCCCCTAGGCCAGCGGGAGGGCCTGGGATCCTACAATGAGCAGTTCTTC.

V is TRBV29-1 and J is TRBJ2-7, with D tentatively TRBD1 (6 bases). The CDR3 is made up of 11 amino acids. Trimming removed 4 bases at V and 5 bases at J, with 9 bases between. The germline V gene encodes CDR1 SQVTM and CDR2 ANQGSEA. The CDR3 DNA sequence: TGCAGCGTTGCCAGGGGCGACGAGCAGTACTTC. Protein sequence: CSVARGDEQYF.

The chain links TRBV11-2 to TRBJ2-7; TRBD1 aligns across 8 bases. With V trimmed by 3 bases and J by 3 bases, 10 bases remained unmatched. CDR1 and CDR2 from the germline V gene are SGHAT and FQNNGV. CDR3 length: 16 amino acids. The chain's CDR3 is CASSFGTGTGNYEQYF. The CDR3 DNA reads TGTGCCAGCAGCTTCGGCACCGGGACAGGCAACTACGAGCAGTACTTC.

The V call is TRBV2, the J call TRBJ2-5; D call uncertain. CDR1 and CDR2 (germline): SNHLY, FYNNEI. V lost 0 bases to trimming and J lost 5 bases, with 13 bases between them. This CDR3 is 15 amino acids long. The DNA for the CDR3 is TGTGCCAGCAGTGAAGCGGGCGTAGATTTCGAGACCCAGTACTTC. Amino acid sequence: CASSEAGVDFETQYF.

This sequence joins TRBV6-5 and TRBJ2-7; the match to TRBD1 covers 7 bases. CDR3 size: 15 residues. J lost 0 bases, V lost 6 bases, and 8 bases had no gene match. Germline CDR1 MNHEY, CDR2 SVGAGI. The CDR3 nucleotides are TGTGCCAGCAGCGGGACAGAAGGGAGCTCCTACGAGCAGTACTTC. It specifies CASSGTEGSSYEQYF.

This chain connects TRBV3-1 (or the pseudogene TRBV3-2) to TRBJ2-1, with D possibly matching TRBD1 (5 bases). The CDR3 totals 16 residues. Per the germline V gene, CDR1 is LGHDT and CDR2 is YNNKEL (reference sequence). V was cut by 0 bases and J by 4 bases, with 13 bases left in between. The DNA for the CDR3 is TGTGCCAGCAGCCAAGATCAAGGGGTAGCTTACAATGAGCAGTTCTTC. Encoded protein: CASSQDQGVAYNEQFF.

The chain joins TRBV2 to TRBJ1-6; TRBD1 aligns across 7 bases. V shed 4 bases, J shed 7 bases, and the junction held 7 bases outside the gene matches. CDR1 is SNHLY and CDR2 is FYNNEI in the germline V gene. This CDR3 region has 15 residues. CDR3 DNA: TGTGCCAGCAGTGCCACACAGGGGATGAATTCACCCCTCCACTTT. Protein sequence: CASSATQGMNSPLHF.

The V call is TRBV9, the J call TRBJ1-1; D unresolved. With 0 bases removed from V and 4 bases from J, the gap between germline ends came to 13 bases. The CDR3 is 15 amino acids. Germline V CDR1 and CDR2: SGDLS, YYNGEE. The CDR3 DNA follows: TGTGCCAGCAGCGTAGAGGTTGGAGCCGGCACTGAAGCTTTCTTT. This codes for CASSVEVGAGTEAFF.

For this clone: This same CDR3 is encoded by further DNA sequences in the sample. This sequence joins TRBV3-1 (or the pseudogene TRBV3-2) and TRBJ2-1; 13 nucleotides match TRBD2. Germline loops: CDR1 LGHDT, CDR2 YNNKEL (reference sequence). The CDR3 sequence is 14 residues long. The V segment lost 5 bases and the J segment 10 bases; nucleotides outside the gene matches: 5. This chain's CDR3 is CASSAGLAGVEQFF. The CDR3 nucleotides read TGTGCCAGCAGCGCCGGACTAGCGGGAGTCGAGCAGTTCTTC.

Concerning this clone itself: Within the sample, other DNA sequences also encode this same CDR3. The CDR3 loop is CAWSVGRNTEAFF. The CDR3 DNA is TGTGCCTGGAGTGTGGGCAGGAACACTGAAGCTTTCTTT. The chain carries TRBV30 and TRBJ1-1, with D unclear. Trimming pared 0 bases from V and 1 base from J, leaving 6 bases between. Germline V gene sequence: CDR1 GTSNPN, CDR2 SVGIG (reference sequence). This CDR3 has 13 amino acids.

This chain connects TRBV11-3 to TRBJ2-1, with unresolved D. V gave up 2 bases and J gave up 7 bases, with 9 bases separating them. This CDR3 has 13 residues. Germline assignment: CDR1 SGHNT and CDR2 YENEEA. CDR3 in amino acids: CASSLHAGNEQFF. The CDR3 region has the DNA TGTGCCAGCAGCTTACACGCCGGGAATGAGCAGTTCTTC.